This T cell receptor (beta chain) appears in the sequencing data of a study of T cell responses to AZD1222 COVID-19 vaccine. Findings and caveats of the study: Seropositive AZD1222 recipients at baseline numbered only five or six.

The repertoire was sequenced with immunoSEQ multiplex PCR; TCRdb's copy has only in-frame clones and lacks some. The table lists 120,000 or so clones, 75% to 90% of them singletons. In regard to this clone: Its antigen remains unidentified.

The TCR comes from an adult in good health. The sample was peripheral blood, taken on day 0 of AZD1222 vaccination.

The CDR3 sequence: CASRGTGEYGYTF. The CDR3 nucleotides are TGTGCCAGCAGGGGGACAGGGGAATATGGCTACACCTTC. The rearrangement joins TRBV27 to TRBJ1-2; 10 nucleotides line up with TRBD1. This CDR3 is 13 amino acids long. Germline V gives CDR1 MNHEY, CDR2 SMNVEV (reference sequence). The trim removed 6 bases at V and 5 bases at J, leaving 3 bases unmatched.